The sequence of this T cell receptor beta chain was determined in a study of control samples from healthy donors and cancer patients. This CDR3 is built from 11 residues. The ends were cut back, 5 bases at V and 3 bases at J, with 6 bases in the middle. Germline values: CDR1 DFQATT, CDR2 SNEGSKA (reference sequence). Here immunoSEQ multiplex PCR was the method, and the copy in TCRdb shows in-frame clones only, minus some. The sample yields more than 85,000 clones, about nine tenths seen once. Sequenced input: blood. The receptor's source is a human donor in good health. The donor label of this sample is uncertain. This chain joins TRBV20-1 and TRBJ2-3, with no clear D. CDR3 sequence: CSADRTDTQYF. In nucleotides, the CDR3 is TGCAGTGCTGATAGGACAGATACGCAGTATTTT.